These 3 T cell receptor beta chains were sequenced from one sample in a study of cytomegalovirus exposure and HLA in healthy donors. The data were produced by immunoSEQ multiplex PCR, yet TCRdb's version contains in-frame clones alone and is incomplete. The sample carries some 350,000 clones, about nine tenths recorded once. The specimen was PBMCs. These receptor sequences come from a woman in her 30s in good health and CMV-seropositive.

The chain joins TRBV19 to TRBJ2-1; TRBD1 aligns across 11 bases. The junction had 1 base not matched to a gene; V was cut back by 3 bases and J by 3 bases. From germline, CDR1 is LNHDA and CDR2 SQIVND (reference sequence). There are 15 residues in the CDR3. In nucleotides, the CDR3 is TGTGCCAGTAGTATTGGGACAGGGGGCTACAATGAGCAGTTCTTC. Its protein product is CASSIGTGGYNEQFF. Based on the CDR3 plus reference TRBV19 and TRBJ2-1, the full variable domain is DGGITQSPKYLFRKEGQNVTLSCEQNLNHDAMYWYRQDPGQGLRLIYYSQIVNDFQKGDIAEGYSVSREKKESFPLTVTSAQKNPTAFYLCASSIGTGGYNEQFFGPGTRLTVL.

V is TRBV9 and J is TRBJ2-2, with D hard to call. Germline values: CDR1 SGDLS, CDR2 YYNGEE. The V end lost 0 bases, the J end lost 7 bases, and 4 bases lay between the germline ends. This CDR3 has 12 residues. The DNA of the CDR3 is TGTGCCAGCAGCGTAGTGGTCGGGGAGCTGTTTTTT. This sequence encodes CASSVVVGELFF.

The chain uses TRBV29-1 and TRBJ1-4, with a tentative D call TRBD1 (5 bases). Germline V gives CDR1 SQVTM, CDR2 ANQGSEA. The CDR3 consists of 13 residues. V was shortened by 7 bases and J by 6 bases, with 15 bases between the two germline ends. The CDR3 DNA follows: TGCAGCGCCGGGCGTGAGGGGCATGAAAAACTGTTTTTT. Protein product: CSAGREGHEKLFF. The variable domain in full, completed from reference TRBV29-1 and TRBJ1-4, reads SAVISQKPSRDICQRGTSLTIQCQVDSQVTMMFWYRQQPGQSLTLIATANQGSEATYESGFVIDKFPISRPNLTFSTLTVSNMSPEDSSIYLCSAGREGHEKLFFGSGTQLSVL.